This record covers a single T cell receptor beta chain. As yet, its antigen is unknown. The sample belongs to a study of T cells after yellow fever vaccination. Study conclusions and caveats: Weaker, the secondary response had a peak occurring faster, on day 5 versus 15. Subsequent booster samples again held most clones from primary vaccination (roughly 95% CD4, 85% to 90% CD8).

TCRdb fed the 5' RACE reads into MiXCR, producing one record per CDR3 protein. The profile shows approximately 350,000 distinct CDR3 sequences, 11% of them singletons. This material consisted of PBMCs, taken on the day of the first yellow fever vaccination. This sequence originates from a man aged 18 to 35 who received the YFV17D yellow fever vaccine.

CDR3 sequence (DNA): TGCAGTGCTAGAGAGATCGAGGGTACAGATACGCAGTATTTT. Its protein is CSAREIEGTDTQYF. The V and J genes are TRBV20-1 and TRBJ2-3, with TRBD2 as a possible D gene (5 bases). Germline V lookup: CDR1 DFQATT, CDR2 SNEGSKA (reference sequence). V was shortened by 0 bases and J by 3 bases, with 10 bases between the two germline ends. This CDR3 has 14 amino acids.